The 21 T cell receptor beta chains below come from one sample, sequenced in a study of immune evolution from preneoplasia to lung adenocarcinoma. Sequencing used immunoSEQ multiplex PCR; TCRdb keeps in-frame clones, though not all of them. The sample consists of tens of thousands of clones, 74% of them appearing once. Input material: FFPE invasive lung adenocarcinoma tissue. The receptors originated from a person between 55 and 69 years old with invasive lung adenocarcinoma. Some clones in this sample may be carry-over from other donors' samples.

The chain is built from TRBV11-3 and TRBJ1-4, with D uncertain. Trimming shortened V by 5 bases and J by 8 bases, and 27 bases separated the two germline ends. The germline V gene encodes CDR1 SGHNT and CDR2 YENEEA. The CDR3 length is 18 residues. For the CDR3, the DNA is TGTGCCAGCAGCCTAAATCGACCCAGACCCGAGAGGCGAGAAAAACTGTTTTTT. This codes for CASSLNRPRPERREKLFF.

The V call is TRBV5-1, the J call TRBJ1-5; maybe TRBD1 (5 bases). The CDR3 covers 16 residues. CDR1 and CDR2 from the germline V gene are SGHRS and YFSETQ. Trimming cost V 2 bases and J 2 bases, with 14 bases left between them. The CDR3 nucleotides are TGCGCCAGCAGCTTCGGGGGGTCCGGGGGCAATCAGCCCCAGCATTTT. Its protein is CASSFGGSGGNQPQHF.

Comments on this clone: This may arise from a read error, as a much more abundant clone is one base away. The same CDR3 arises from other DNA sequences in this sample as well. V and J are TRBV27 and TRBJ2-2, with 8 bases matching TRBD2. CDR3 length equals 15 residues. CDR1 is MNHEY and CDR2 is SMNVEV in the germline V gene (reference sequence). CDR3 sequence (DNA): TGTGCCAGCAGTTTGGAGCGGGGGTACACCGGGGAACTGTTTTTT. Translating it yields CASSLERGYTGELFF.

V gene TRBV19 combines with J gene TRBJ2-7; TRBD2 matches 8 bases. The germline V gene has CDR1 LNHDA and CDR2 SQIVND (reference sequence). Trimming took 10 bases from V and 2 from J; bases not matched to a gene: 13. The CDR3 runs to 15 residues. DNA of the CDR3: TGTGCCACCGGGCGGAAACGGGAGGGGCCCTACGAGCAGTACTTC. Its protein product is CATGRKREGPYEQYF.

J is TRBJ2-1 and V is TRBV4-1; 13 bases line up with TRBD2. The ends lost 6 bases at V and 7 bases at J; junction bases unmatched: 6. CDR1 MGHRA and CDR2 YSYEKL come from the germline V gene. The CDR3 consists of 15 residues. The CDR3 region is CASRAGLAGSNEQFF. The CDR3 DNA reads TGCGCCAGCAGGGCGGGACTAGCGGGGAGTAATGAGCAGTTCTTC.

The gene calls are TRBV6-5 and TRBJ2-3; either TRBD1 or TRBD2 may fit D (5 bases each). The ends were cut back, 6 bases at V and 7 bases at J, with 20 bases in the middle. Per germline, CDR1 MNHEY and CDR2 SVGAGI. CDR3 length: 15 residues. The CDR3 here is CASSPRDPSMHTQYF. CDR3 coding DNA: TGTGCCAGCAGCCCCCGGGACCCATCAATGCATACGCAGTATTTT.

This chain links TRBV2 with TRBJ2-1, with a tentative D call TRBD2 (5 bases). Trimming removed 2 bases at V and 6 bases at J, with 8 bases between. CDR3 length: 13 residues. Germline loops: CDR1 SNHLY, CDR2 FYNNEI. The CDR3 nucleotides read TGTGCCAGCAGTGAAAACGAGGGCAATGAGCAGTTCTTC. This sequence encodes CASSENEGNEQFF.

The chain links TRBV15 to TRBJ1-3; no reliable D call. Trimming left V 0 bases short and J 1 base short, with 7 bases between. Per germline, CDR1 LNHNV and CDR2 YYDKDF (reference sequence). The CDR3 has 15 amino acids. The CDR3 loop is CATSRDFGSGNTIYF. The CDR3, as DNA: TGTGCCACCAGCAGAGATTTTGGGTCTGGAAACACCATATATTTT.

This chain connects TRBV5-1 to TRBJ2-1, with 9 bases matching TRBD2. The V gene end was trimmed by 4 bases and the J gene end by 3 bases; junction bases not matched to a gene: 8. Germline V gene sequence: CDR1 SGHRS, CDR2 YFSETQ. This CDR3 has 16 amino acids. The CDR3 DNA reads as TGCGCCAGCAGCCAGACTCTAGCGGGAATCTACAATGAGCAGTTCTTC. Translating gives CASSQTLAGIYNEQFF.

The chain couples TRBV7-2 to TRBJ2-7; D possibly uses TRBD1 or TRBD2 (5 bases each). V dropped 3 bases and J dropped 0 bases, with 12 bases sitting between them. CDR3 size: 15 residues. The germline CDR1 and CDR2 sequences are SGHTA and FQGNSA. The CDR3 DNA follows: TGTGCCAGCAGCTTGGGGACGGTACTCTCCTACGAGCAGTACTTC. Translating gives CASSLGTVLSYEQYF.

In its sample, this clone ranks as medium-sized. J is TRBJ2-7 and V is TRBV15, with D perhaps being TRBD1 or TRBD2 (5 bases each). Trimming took off 5 bases at V and 2 bases at J, with 10 bases between the two ends. The CDR3 runs to 13 residues. CDR1 LNHNV and CDR2 YYDKDF come from the germline V gene (reference sequence). CDR3: CATSRGRTYEQYF. In DNA form, the CDR3 reads TGTGCCACCAGCCGGGGACGGACCTACGAGCAGTACTTC.

The rearrangement links TRBV11-2 to TRBJ2-2; no clear D gene. V lost 1 base and J lost 5, with 2 bases in between. CDR1 and CDR2 (germline): SGHAT, FQNNGV. CDR3 length: 12 residues. CDR3 coding DNA: TGTGCCAGCAGCTTAGTGACCGGGGAGCTGTTTTTT. Translated: CASSLVTGELFF.

This clone was observed once. The chain carries TRBV2 and TRBJ1-2; the D gene is possibly TRBD1 (5 bases). The V gene lost 6 bases and the J gene lost 0 bases, with 8 bases spanning the gap. Germline values: CDR1 SNHLY, CDR2 FYNNEI. The CDR3 has 13 amino acids. The CDR3 DNA reads TGTGCCAGCAGCCGGGACCCTAACTATGGCTACACCTTC. Its translation is CASSRDPNYGYTF.

The J gene is TRBJ2-3, the V gene TRBV6-4; 7 nucleotides agree with TRBD2. The CDR3 covers 14 residues. Per germline, CDR1 MRHNA and CDR2 SNTAGT. Germline trimming cut 2 bases from V and 5 bases from J; bases unmatched to any gene: 4. The CDR3 region is CASSDGLAGDTQYF. The CDR3 bases are TGTGCCAGCAGTGACGGGTTAGCGGGAGATACGCAGTATTTT.

J is TRBJ2-1 and V is TRBV11-2; 7 bases line up with TRBD2. The CDR3 loop spans 15 amino acids. Germline V CDR1 and CDR2: SGHAT, FQNNGV. V lost 2 bases, J lost 9 bases, and 10 bases stayed unmatched. CDR3 nucleotide sequence: TGTGCCAGCAGCTTACGACTAGCCGCCTCATCTGAGCAGTTCTTC. The encoded protein is CASSLRLAASSEQFF.

The V gene is TRBV19, the J gene TRBJ1-1, with 10 bases lining up with TRBD1. Germline-derived CDR1 and CDR2 are LNHDA and SQIVND (reference sequence). This CDR3 contains 15 residues. The trim removed 6 bases at V and 5 bases at J, leaving 9 bases unmatched. CDR3 in DNA: TGTGCCAGTAGCCGGGCGGGACAGGGGCGGACTGAAGCTTTCTTT. This sequence encodes CASSRAGQGRTEAFF.

The chain joins TRBV19 to TRBJ1-1; D unclear. CDR1 is LNHDA and CDR2 is SQIVND in the germline V gene (reference sequence). The length of the CDR3 is 13 residues. Trimming took 6 bases from V and 1 from J, leaving 9 bases between them. The CDR3 sequence: CASSRATNTEAFF. The CDR3 DNA reads as TGTGCCAGTAGCCGAGCGACGAACACTGAAGCTTTCTTT.

This chain links TRBV9 with TRBJ2-7; 8 bases match TRBD1. Per the germline V gene, CDR1 is SGDLS and CDR2 is YYNGEE. The CDR3 covers 15 residues. V was clipped by 3 bases and J by 3 bases; unmatched bases: 8. The CDR3 DNA reads as TGTGCCAGCAGCGCAGGGCAGGGGGCGAACTACGAGCAGTACTTC. This sequence encodes CASSAGQGANYEQYF.

This sequence joins TRBV5-5 and TRBJ2-1, with 7 bases identical to TRBD1. CDR1 and CDR2 from the germline V gene are SGHKS and YYEKEE (reference sequence). V shed 2 bases and J 8 bases; nucleotides not matched to a gene: 10. There are 15 residues in the CDR3. This CDR3 reads CASSFYRDRVDEQFF. The CDR3 nucleotides are TGTGCCAGCAGCTTTTATCGTGACAGGGTCGATGAGCAGTTCTTC.

V is TRBV18 and J is TRBJ1-3; TRBD1 is a possible D gene (6 bases). This CDR3 has 14 amino acids. V lost 2 bases and J lost 4, with 9 bases in between. Germline V CDR1 and CDR2: KGHSH, LQKENI. CDR3 in amino acids: CASSPGGHGNTIYF. In DNA, the CDR3 is TGTGCCAGCTCACCAGGGGGGCACGGAAACACCATATATTTT.

This chain connects TRBV6-5 to TRBJ2-1; D is perhaps TRBD2 (5 bases). This CDR3 comprises 14 residues. Germline V gene lookup returns CDR1 MNHEY and CDR2 SVGAGI. V lost 2 bases to trimming and J lost 5 bases, with 10 bases between them. The DNA of the CDR3 is TGTGCCAGCAGTTACCTCCTAGCAGACAATGAGCAGTTCTTC. Its translation: CASSYLLADNEQFF.